This T cell receptor beta chain was identified during a study of cytomegalovirus exposure and HLA in healthy donors. The CDR3 length is 15 residues. V shed 4 bases, J shed 8 bases, and the junction held 10 bases outside the gene matches. CDR1 LGHNA and CDR2 YSLEER come from the germline V gene. Primers for the PCR totalled 60 Vbeta and 13 Jbeta. TCRdb's table, derived via immunoSEQ multiplex PCR, lists solely in-frame clones and lacks some. Here the sample spans about 120,000 clones, more than 60% being singletons. The clonotype comes from a woman aged 40 to 50 in good health and CMV-seropositive. This chain uses TRBV4-3 with TRBJ1-4; 7 bases agree with TRBD1. Sequencing used PBMCs. CDR3 sequence reads: CASSLSWTGEEKLFF. CDR3 DNA sequence: TGCGCCAGCAGCCTTTCCTGGACAGGAGAAGAAAAACTGTTTTTT.